This is a list of T cell receptor beta chains from one sample in a study of blood T cell repertoires in COVID-19. Clones were read by immunoSEQ multiplex PCR, and TCRdb kept only the in-frame ones, dropping some. This repertoire shows 80,000 to 130,000 clones, roughly 92% found once; its top ten account for more than 5.5%. The sequenced sample was peripheral blood. All receptors derive from a man in his sixties or seventies with acute or convalescent COVID-19. Both conserved end residues are part of each CDR3. D genes are given only for firm matches. Expanded clones get a size class; other rows say once, few or many, or leave the size out.

j_gene,abundance,d_gene,v_gene,CDR3nt,CDR3aa
TRBJ2-7,NA,NA,TRBV7-9,TGTGCCAGCGAGGGCAACTCCTACGAGCAGTACTTC,CASEGNSYEQYF
TRBJ1-4,NA,NA,TRBV7-9,TGTGCCAGCAGCTTTACCAGGGCAGGGGAAAAACTGTTTTTT,CASSFTRAGEKLFF
TRBJ1-4,NA,NA,TRBV27,TGTGCCAGCAGGCGGGGGGTTTACGAAAAACTGTTTTTT,CASRRGVYEKLFF
TRBJ2-3,once,TRBD2,TRBV7-2,TGTGCCAGCAGCTTCACTAGCGGGGTTACAGATACGCAGTATTTT,CASSFTSGVTDTQYF
TRBJ2-1,NA,TRBD1,TRBV5-1,TGCGCCAGCAGCTTGGACAGGGGGCTGAACAATGAGCAGTTCTTC,CASSLDRGLNNEQFF
TRBJ2-6,NA,NA,TRBV6-5,TGTGCCAGCAGTTGGGAGGGGGGCCTTGGGGCCAACGTCCTGACTTTC,CASSWEGGLGANVLTF
TRBJ2-3,NA,TRBD2,TRBV27,TGTGCCAGCGGGTTTAGCGGGAAGCAGTATTTT,CASGFSGKQYF
TRBJ1-5,NA,TRBD1,TRBV4-2,TGTGCCAGCAGCCGAACAGGGGAGGATGTGCCCCAGCATTTT,CASSRTGEDVPQHF
TRBJ2-1,NA,TRBD2,TRBV7-8,TGTGCCAGCAGCTTCTCTAGCGGGAGATGGGATGAGCAGTTCTTC,CASSFSSGRWDEQFF
TRBJ1-1,NA,NA,TRBV6-5,TGTGCCAGCAGTTACTACAGGGTGGACACTGAAGCTTTCTTT,CASSYYRVDTEAFF
TRBJ1-1,NA,NA,TRBV6-4,TGTGCCAGCAGTGACTCTAACAGGGCCACTGAAGCTTTCTTT,CASSDSNRATEAFF
TRBJ2-1,NA,NA,TRBV18,TGTGCCAGCTCACCTGTGAGACAATCCTACAATGAGCAGTTCTTC,CASSPVRQSYNEQFF
TRBJ2-7,NA,TRBD1,TRBV5-1,TGCGCCAGCAGCTCCCGGACAGGGGACTACGAGCAGTACTTC,CASSSRTGDYEQYF
TRBJ2-7,NA,TRBD2,TRBV13,TGTGCCAGCAGCTTAACAAACGGGGGGGACTCCTACGAGCAGTACTTC,CASSLTNGGDSYEQYF
TRBJ1-2,NA,NA,TRBV30,TGTGCCTGGAGTCGATATGGGGCAAACTATGGCTACACCTTC,CAWSRYGANYGYTF
TRBJ2-5,NA,TRBD1,TRBV6-6,TGTGCCAGCAGAACAGGGACAGGGAAAGAGACCCAGTACTTC,CASRTGTGKETQYF
TRBJ1-5,NA,TRBD1,TRBV2,TGTGCCAGCAGTGGGGACAGGGAATATCAGCCCCAGCATTTT,CASSGDREYQPQHF
TRBJ1-2,NA,TRBD1,TRBV28,TGTGCCAGCAGTCCTACCGGGACAGGGAGTTATGGCTACACCTTC,CASSPTGTGSYGYTF
TRBJ1-6,NA,TRBD1,TRBV12-3/TRBV12-4,TGTGCCAGTTCGGACAGGGGTTTCTCACCCCTCCACTTT,CASSDRGFSPLHF
TRBJ1-2,NA,TRBD1,TRBV5-1,TGCGCCAGCAGCTCCAACCCCACGCTCGGGACAGGTCAAGATGGCTACACCTTC,CASSSNPTLGTGQDGYTF
TRBJ1-2,NA,TRBD1,TRBV11-2,TGTGCCAGCAGCTCTTGGGGGACAGGGGGCTTCTTCTATGGCTACACCTTC,CASSSWGTGGFFYGYTF
TRBJ1-5,NA,TRBD1,TRBV6-5,TGTGCCAGCAGGCGTAACCGGGACAGGATGTCGCCCCAGCATTTT,CASRRNRDRMSPQHF
TRBJ2-1,NA,NA,TRBV5-5,TGTGCCAGCAGCTTCGGACTACTGGGGACCAATGAGCAGTTCTTC,CASSFGLLGTNEQFF
TRBJ2-7,NA,TRBD2,TRBV5-4,TGTGCCAGCAGCCACCTCGGGCGGGGGGCGCCGGGAGAGCAGTACTTC,CASSHLGRGAPGEQYF
TRBJ1-2,NA,TRBD1,TRBV4-3,TGCGCCAGCAGCCAAGGAAGGGGACAGATCTATGGCTACACCTTC,CASSQGRGQIYGYTF
TRBJ2-1,NA,TRBD2,TRBV6-4,TGTGCCAGCAGTGAGGGGGGGATGGACAATGAGCAGTTCTTC,CASSEGGMDNEQFF
TRBJ1-5,NA,NA,TRBV15,TGTGCCACCAGCAGAGCCCACGGGGGGGCGGGGTATAGCAATCAGCCCCAGCATTTT,CATSRAHGGAGYSNQPQHF
TRBJ1-5,once,NA,TRBV6-2/TRBV6-3,TGTGCCAGCAGCCGCCACCACCGACTCGATCAGCCCCAGCATTTT,CASSRHHRLDQPQHF
TRBJ2-2,NA,NA,TRBV5-1,TGCGCCAGCAGCTTGGCGGGTATCGGGGAGCTGTTTTTT,CASSLAGIGELFF
TRBJ1-6,NA,TRBD1,TRBV7-8,TGTGCCAGCAGCTTAGGACAGGGTCTTAATTCACCCCTCCACTTT,CASSLGQGLNSPLHF
TRBJ2-1,NA,NA,TRBV4-1,TGCGCCAGCAGCCAAGAGCGAGGGGGGGGAAGGGGCAATGAGCAGTTCTTC,CASSQERGGGRGNEQFF
TRBJ2-5,NA,NA,TRBV9,TGTGCCAGCAGCGTGTGGGGAGGCCAAGAGACCCAGTACTTC,CASSVWGGQETQYF
TRBJ2-7,NA,TRBD1,TRBV18,TGTGCCAGCTCGGGACAGGGGGTTTACGAGCAGTACTTC,CASSGQGVYEQYF
TRBJ1-4,few,NA,TRBV19,TGTGCCAGTAGTCCACTGTATGGGGCGAAACTGTTTTTT,CASSPLYGAKLFF
TRBJ1-5,NA,TRBD1,TRBV24-1,TGTGCCACCAGTGAGGGGACAGGAGTCAATCAGCCCCAGCATTTT,CATSEGTGVNQPQHF
TRBJ1-1,NA,NA,TRBV6-5,TGTGCCATCCGGACGGGGGAGAACACTGAAGCTTTCTTT,CAIRTGENTEAFF
TRBJ2-1,once,NA,TRBV24-1,TGTGCCACCTCGGGGGGCCGCGAGCAGTTCTTC,CATSGGREQFF
TRBJ1-2,once,NA,TRBV7-9,TGTGCCAGCAGCTTAGGCCAGGGAGGGAGCTATGGCTACACCTTC,CASSLGQGGSYGYTF
TRBJ1-1,NA,TRBD1,TRBV11-2,TGTGCCAGCAGCACGACAGGGGTTACTGAAGCTTTCTTT,CASSTTGVTEAFF
TRBJ2-5,NA,NA,TRBV30,TGTGCCTGGACGGGAGCGGTCGGGGTCCGGACCCAGTACTTC,CAWTGAVGVRTQYF
TRBJ2-2,NA,NA,TRBV5-6,TGTGCCAGCAGCGACTCCCTTAGGCAGTCGAACACCGGGGAGCTGTTTTTT,CASSDSLRQSNTGELFF
TRBJ1-4,once,NA,TRBV12-3/TRBV12-4,TGTGCCAGCAGTTTTTGGGGGGATGAAAAACTGTTTTTT,CASSFWGDEKLFF
TRBJ1-5,NA,NA,TRBV7-9,TGTGCCAGCAGTGGGGACACGACTCTAATTAGCAATCAGCCCCAGCATTTT,CASSGDTTLISNQPQHF
TRBJ1-2,once,TRBD1,TRBV7-2,TGTGCCAGCACCCCCCACCGGGACAGTGCGGGCTACACCTTC,CASTPHRDSAGYTF
TRBJ2-7,NA,NA,TRBV2,TGTGCCAGCACTTACAGGGTTGCGTACGAGCAGTACTTC,CASTYRVAYEQYF
TRBJ1-2,NA,TRBD1,TRBV3-1/TRBV3-2,TGTGCCAGCAGCCAAGATGACAGGGCTGGCTACACCTTC,CASSQDDRAGYTF
TRBJ1-1,NA,NA,TRBV5-3,TGTGCCAGAAGGGGTGTGACAGAAGCTTTCTTT,CARRGVTEAFF
TRBJ1-1,NA,NA,TRBV7-2,TGTGCCAGCAGAGCGGACAGGAACACTGAAGCTTTCTTT,CASRADRNTEAFF
TRBJ2-3,NA,TRBD1,TRBV24-1,TGTGCCACCAGCAACAGGGGAGATACGCAGTATTTT,CATSNRGDTQYF
TRBJ2-1,NA,NA,TRBV5-4,TGTGCCAGCAGCTTGGGGGGGCCCTCCTACAATGAGCAGTTCTTC,CASSLGGPSYNEQFF
TRBJ2-1,NA,NA,TRBV18,TGTGCCAGCTCACTTTCTATCAATGAGCAGTTCTTC,CASSLSINEQFF
TRBJ1-5,NA,NA,TRBV23-1,TGCGCCAGCAGTAGGGAGAATCAGCCCCAGCATTTT,CASSRENQPQHF